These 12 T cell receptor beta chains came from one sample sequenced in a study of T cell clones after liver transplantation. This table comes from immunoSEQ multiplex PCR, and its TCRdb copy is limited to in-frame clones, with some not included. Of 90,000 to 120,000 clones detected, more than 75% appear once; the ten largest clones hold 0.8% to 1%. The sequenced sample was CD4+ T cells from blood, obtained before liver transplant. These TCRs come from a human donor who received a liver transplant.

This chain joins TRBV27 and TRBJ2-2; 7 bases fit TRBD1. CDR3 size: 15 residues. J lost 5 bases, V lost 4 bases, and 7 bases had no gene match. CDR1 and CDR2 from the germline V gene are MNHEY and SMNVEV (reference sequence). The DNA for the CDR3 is TGTGCCAGCAGTTCCGGGGACAGACGGACCGGGGAGCTGTTTTTT. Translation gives CASSSGDRRTGELFF.

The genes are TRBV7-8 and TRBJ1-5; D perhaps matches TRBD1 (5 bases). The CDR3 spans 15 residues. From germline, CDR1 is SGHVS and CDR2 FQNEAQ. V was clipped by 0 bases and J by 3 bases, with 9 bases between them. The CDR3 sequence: CASSLATENNQPQHF. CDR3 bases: TGTGCCAGCAGCTTAGCGACAGAAAACAATCAGCCCCAGCATTTT.

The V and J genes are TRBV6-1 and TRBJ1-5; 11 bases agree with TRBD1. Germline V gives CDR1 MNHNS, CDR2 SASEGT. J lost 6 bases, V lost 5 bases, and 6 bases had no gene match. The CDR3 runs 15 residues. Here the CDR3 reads CASSSGQGAFQPQHF. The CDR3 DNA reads TGTGCCAGCAGTTCCGGACAGGGGGCATTTCAGCCCCAGCATTTT.

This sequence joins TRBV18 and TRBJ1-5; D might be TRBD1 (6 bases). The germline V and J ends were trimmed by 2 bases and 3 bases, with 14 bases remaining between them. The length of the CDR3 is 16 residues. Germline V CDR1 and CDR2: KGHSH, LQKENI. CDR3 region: CASSPFNREDNQPQHF. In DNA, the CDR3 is TGTGCCAGCTCACCATTCAACAGGGAGGACAATCAGCCCCAGCATTTT.

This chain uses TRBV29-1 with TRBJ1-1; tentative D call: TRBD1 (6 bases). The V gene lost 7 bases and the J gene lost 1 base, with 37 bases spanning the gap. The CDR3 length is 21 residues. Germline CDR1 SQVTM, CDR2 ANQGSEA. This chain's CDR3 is CSDRLGEVEAGQRGGNTEAFF. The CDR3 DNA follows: TGCAGCGACAGACTTGGGGAGGTTGAGGCAGGACAGCGAGGGGGGAACACTGAAGCTTTCTTT.

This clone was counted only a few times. The CDR3 reads CSVEDRGPSEKLFF. Here the CDR3 DNA reads TGCAGCGTTGAAGACAGGGGGCCCTCTGAAAAACTGTTTTTT. This chain joins TRBV29-1 and TRBJ1-4, with 8 bases matching TRBD1. CDR3 size: 14 residues. Germline V gene lookup returns CDR1 SQVTM and CDR2 ANQGSEA. V lost 0 bases and J lost 7; bases outside the gene matches: 4. The entire variable domain, with the rest obtained from reference TRBV29-1 and TRBJ1-4, is as follows: SAVISQKPSRDICQRGTSLTIQCQVDSQVTMMFWYRQQPGQSLTLIATANQGSEATYESGFVIDKFPISRPNLTFSTLTVSNMSPEDSSIYLCSVEDRGPSEKLFFGSGTQLSVL.

This CDR3 is CASSEWTGGVNTEAFF. The CDR3 DNA follows: TGTGCCAGCAGCGAGTGGACAGGAGGGGTGAACACTGAAGCTTTCTTT. The chain recombines TRBV9 with TRBJ1-1; 7 bases match TRBD1. The ends lost 3 bases at V and 0 bases at J; junction bases unmatched: 8. Germline CDR1 and CDR2: SGDLS and YYNGEE. The CDR3 covers 16 residues.

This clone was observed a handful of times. The CDR3 protein is CASSLAGEKETQYF. CDR3 nucleotide sequence: TGTGCCAGCAGTCTAGCGGGAGAAAAGGAGACCCAGTACTTC. The chain employs TRBV7-2 and TRBJ2-5, with TRBD2 matching 10 bases. The CDR3 is 14 residues long. J was trimmed by 5 bases and V by 6 bases; bases with no gene match: 6. Germline CDR1 is SGHTA and CDR2 is FQGNSA.

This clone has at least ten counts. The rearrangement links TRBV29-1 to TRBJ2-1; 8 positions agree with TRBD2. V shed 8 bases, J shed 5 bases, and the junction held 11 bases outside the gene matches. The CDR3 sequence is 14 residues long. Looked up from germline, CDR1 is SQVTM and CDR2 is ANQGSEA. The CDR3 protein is CSCRSLAGDNEQFF. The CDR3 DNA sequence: TGCAGCTGCCGGAGCCTAGCGGGCGACAATGAGCAGTTCTTC.

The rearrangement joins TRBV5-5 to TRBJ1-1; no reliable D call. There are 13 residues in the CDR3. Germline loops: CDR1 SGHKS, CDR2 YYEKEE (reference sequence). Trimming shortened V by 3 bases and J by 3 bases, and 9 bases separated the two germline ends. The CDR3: CASSSYADTEAFF. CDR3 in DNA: TGTGCCAGCAGCTCATATGCCGACACTGAAGCTTTCTTT.

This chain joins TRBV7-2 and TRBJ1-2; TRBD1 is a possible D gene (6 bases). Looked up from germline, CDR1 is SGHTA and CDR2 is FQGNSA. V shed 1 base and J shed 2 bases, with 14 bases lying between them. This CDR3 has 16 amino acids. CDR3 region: CASSLGQVRGNYGYTF. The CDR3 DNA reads TGTGCCAGCAGCTTAGGACAGGTTCGGGGAAACTATGGCTACACCTTC.

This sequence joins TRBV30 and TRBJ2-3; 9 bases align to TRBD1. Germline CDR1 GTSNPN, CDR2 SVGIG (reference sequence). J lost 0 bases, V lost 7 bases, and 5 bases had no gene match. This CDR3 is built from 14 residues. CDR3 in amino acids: CAYGTGSSTDTQYF. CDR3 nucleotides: TGTGCCTACGGGACAGGGAGTAGCACAGATACGCAGTATTTT.